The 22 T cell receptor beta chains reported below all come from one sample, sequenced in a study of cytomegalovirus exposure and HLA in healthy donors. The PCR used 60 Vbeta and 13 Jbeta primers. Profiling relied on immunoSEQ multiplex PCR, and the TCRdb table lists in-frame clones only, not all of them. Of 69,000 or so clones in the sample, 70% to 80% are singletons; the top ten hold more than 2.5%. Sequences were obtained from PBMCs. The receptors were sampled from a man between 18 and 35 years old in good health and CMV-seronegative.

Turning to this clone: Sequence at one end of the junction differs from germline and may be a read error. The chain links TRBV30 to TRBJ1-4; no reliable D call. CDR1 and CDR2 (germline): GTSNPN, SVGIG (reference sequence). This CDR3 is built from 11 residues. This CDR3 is CAWSALFFWLF. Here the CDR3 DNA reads TGTGCCTGGAGCGCCTTATTTTTCTGGCTTTTT. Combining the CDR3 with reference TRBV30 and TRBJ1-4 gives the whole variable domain SQTIHQWPATLVQPVGSPLSLECTVEGTSNPNLYWYRQAAGRGLQLLFYSVGIGQISSEVPQNLSASRPQDRQFILSSKKLLLSDSGFYLCAWSALFFWLFGSGTQLSVL.

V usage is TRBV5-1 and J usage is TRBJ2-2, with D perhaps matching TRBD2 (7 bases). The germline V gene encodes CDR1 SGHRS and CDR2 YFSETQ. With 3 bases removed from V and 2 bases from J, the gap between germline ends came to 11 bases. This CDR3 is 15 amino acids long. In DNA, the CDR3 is TGCGCCAGCAGCTCGGCGGGGGCAAACACCGGGGAGCTGTTTTTT. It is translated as CASSSAGANTGELFF.

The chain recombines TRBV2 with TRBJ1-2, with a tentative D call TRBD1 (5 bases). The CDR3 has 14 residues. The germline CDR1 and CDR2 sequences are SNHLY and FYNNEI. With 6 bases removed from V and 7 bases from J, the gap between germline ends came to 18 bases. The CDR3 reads CASRYAEGESGYTF. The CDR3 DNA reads TGTGCCAGCAGGTACGCAGAAGGGGAAAGTGGCTACACCTTC.

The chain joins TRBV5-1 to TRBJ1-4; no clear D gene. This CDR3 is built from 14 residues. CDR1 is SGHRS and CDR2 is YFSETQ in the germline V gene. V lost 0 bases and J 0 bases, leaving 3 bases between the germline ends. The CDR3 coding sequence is TGCGCCAGCAGCTTGGACACAACTAATGAAAAACTGTTTTTT. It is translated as CASSLDTTNEKLFF.

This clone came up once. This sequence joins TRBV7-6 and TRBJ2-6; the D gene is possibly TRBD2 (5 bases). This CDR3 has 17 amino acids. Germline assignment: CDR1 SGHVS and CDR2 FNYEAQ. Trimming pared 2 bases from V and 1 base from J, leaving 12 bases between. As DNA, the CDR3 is TGTGCCAGCAGCTTATGGGGAGACTTGTCTGGGGCCAACGTCCTGACTTTC. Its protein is CASSLWGDLSGANVLTF.

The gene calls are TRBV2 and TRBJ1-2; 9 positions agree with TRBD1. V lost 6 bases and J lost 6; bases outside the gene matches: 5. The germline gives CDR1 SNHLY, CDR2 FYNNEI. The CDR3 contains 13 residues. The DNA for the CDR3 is TGTGCCAGCAGGATACAGGGGGCCGATGGCTACACCTTC. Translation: CASRIQGADGYTF.

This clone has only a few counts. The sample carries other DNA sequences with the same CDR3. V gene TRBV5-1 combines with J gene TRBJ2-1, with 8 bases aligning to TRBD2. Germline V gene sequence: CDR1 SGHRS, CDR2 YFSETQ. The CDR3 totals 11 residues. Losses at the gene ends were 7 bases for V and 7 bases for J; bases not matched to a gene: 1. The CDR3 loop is CASVAGNEQFF. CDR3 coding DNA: TGCGCCAGCGTAGCGGGGAATGAGCAGTTCTTC.

CDR3 nucleotide sequence: TGTGCCAGCAGCTTAGTTTCCAGCGGGGGGCCTTCCTACGAGCAGTACTTC. Its protein product is CASSLVSSGGPSYEQYF. The chain links TRBV7-9 to TRBJ2-7; 9 nucleotides align to TRBD2. Germline V gene data show CDR1 as SEHNR and CDR2 as FQNEAQ (reference sequence). CDR3 length equals 17 residues. V lost 1 base to trimming and J lost 1 base; unmatched junction nucleotides: 8.

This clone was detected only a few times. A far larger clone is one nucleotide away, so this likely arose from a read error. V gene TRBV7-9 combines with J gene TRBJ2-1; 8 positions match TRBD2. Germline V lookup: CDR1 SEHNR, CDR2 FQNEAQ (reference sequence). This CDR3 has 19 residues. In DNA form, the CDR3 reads TGTTCCAGCAGATCCAGCGCCGTGGCGGGGGGTCACCTTTACAATGAGCAGTTCTTC. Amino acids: CSSRSSAVAGGHLYNEQFF. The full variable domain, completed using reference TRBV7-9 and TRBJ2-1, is DTGVSQNPRHKITKRGQNVTFRCDPISEHNRLYWYRQTLGQGPEFLTYFQNEAQLEKSRLLSDRFSAERPKGSFSTLEIQRTEQGDSAMYLCSSRSSAVAGGHLYNEQFFGPGTRLTVL.

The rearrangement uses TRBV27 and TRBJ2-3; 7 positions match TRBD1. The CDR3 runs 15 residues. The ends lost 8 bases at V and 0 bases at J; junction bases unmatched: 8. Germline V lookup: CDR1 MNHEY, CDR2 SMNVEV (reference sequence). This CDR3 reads CASATGQISTDTQYF. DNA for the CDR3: TGTGCCAGCGCTACGGGACAGATTAGCACAGATACGCAGTATTTT.

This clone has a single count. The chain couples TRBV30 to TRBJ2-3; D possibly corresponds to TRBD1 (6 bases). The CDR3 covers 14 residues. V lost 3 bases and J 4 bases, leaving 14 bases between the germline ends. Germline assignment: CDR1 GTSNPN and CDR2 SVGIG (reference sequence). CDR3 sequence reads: CAWRQGVVPDTQYF. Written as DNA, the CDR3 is TGTGCCTGGAGACAGGGAGTAGTGCCAGATACGCAGTATTTT. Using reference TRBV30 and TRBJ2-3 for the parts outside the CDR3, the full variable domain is SQTIHQWPATLVQPVGSPLSLECTVEGTSNPNLYWYRQAAGRGLQLLFYSVGIGQISSEVPQNLSASRPQDRQFILSSKKLLLSDSGFYLCAWRQGVVPDTQYFGPGTRLTVL.

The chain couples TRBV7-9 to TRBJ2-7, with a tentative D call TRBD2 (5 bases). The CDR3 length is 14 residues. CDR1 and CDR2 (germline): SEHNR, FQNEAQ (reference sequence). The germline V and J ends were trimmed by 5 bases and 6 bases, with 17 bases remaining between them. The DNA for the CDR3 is TGTGCCAGCAGCCCCACCGGGAACAACGGCGAGCAGTACGTC. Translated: CASSPTGNNGEQYV.

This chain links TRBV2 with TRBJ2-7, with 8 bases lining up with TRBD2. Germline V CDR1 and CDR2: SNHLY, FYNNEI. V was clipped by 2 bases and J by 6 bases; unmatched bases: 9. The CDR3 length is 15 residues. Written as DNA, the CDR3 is TGTGCCAGCAGTGAAAGCCGGGGGGGCGATGCCGAGCAGTACTTC. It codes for CASSESRGGDAEQYF.

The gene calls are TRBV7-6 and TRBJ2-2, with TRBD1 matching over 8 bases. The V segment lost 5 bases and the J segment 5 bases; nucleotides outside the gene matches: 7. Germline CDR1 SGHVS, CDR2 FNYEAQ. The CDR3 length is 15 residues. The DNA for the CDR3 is TGTGCCAGCAGCCCCCGGACAGGGCCAACCGGGGAGCTGTTTTTT. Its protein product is CASSPRTGPTGELFF. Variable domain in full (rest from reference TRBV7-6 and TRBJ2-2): GAGVSQSPRYKVTKRGQDVALRCDPISGHVSLYWYRQALGQGPEFLTYFNYEAQQDKSGLPNDRFSAERPEGSISTLTIQRTEQRDSAMYRCASSPRTGPTGELFFGEGSRLTVL.

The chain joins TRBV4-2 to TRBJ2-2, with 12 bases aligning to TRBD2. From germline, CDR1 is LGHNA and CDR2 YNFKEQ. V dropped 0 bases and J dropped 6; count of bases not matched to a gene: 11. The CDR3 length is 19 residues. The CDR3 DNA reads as TGTGCCAGCAGCCAAGAGGGCACTAGCGGGGGGCTCGGGCCCGGGGAGCTGTTTTTT. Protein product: CASSQEGTSGGLGPGELFF.

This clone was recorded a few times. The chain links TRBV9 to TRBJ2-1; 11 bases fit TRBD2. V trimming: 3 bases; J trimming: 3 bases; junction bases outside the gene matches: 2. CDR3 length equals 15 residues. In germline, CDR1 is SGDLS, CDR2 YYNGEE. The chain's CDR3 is CASSALAGDYNEQFF. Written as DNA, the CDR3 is TGTGCCAGCAGCGCACTAGCGGGAGACTACAATGAGCAGTTCTTC.

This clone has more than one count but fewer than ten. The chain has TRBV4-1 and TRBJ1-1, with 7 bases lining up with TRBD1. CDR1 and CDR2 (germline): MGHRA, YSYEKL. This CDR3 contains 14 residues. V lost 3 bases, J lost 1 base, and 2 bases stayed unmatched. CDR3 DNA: TGCGCCAGCAGCCAGCGGACAGGGAACACTGAAGCTTTCTTT. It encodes CASSQRTGNTEAFF.

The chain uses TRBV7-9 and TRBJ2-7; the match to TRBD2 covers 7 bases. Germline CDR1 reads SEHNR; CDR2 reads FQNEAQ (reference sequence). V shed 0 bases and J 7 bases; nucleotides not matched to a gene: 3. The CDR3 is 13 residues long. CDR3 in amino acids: CASSLADGGEQYF. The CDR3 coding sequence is TGTGCCAGCAGCTTAGCCGACGGGGGGGAGCAGTACTTC. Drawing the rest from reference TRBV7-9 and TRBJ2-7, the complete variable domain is DTGVSQNPRHKITKRGQNVTFRCDPISEHNRLYWYRQTLGQGPEFLTYFQNEAQLEKSRLLSDRFSAERPKGSFSTLEIQRTEQGDSAMYLCASSLADGGEQYFGPGTRLTVT.

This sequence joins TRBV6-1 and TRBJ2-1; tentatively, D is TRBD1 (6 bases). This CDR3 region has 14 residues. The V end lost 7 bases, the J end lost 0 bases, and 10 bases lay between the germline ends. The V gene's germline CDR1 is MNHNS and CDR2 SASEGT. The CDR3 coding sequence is TGTGCCAGCACCCAGGGACACTCCTACAATGAGCAGTTCTTC. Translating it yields CASTQGHSYNEQFF.

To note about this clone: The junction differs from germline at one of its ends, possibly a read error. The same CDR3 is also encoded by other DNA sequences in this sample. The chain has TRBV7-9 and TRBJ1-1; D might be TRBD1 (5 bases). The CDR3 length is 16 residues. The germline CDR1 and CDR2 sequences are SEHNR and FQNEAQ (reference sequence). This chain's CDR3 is CASSLASAGLAGEAFF. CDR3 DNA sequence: TGTGCCAGCAGCTTAGCAAGTGCAGGGTTAGCGGGTGAAGCCTTCTTT.

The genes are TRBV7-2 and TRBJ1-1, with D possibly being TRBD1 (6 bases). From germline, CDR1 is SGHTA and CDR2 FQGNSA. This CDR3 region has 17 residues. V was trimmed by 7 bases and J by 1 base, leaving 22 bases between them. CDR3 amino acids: CASINGPGGPQNTEAFF. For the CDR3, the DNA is TGTGCCAGCATCAACGGTCCGGGGGGGCCCCAGAACACTGAAGCTTTCTTT.

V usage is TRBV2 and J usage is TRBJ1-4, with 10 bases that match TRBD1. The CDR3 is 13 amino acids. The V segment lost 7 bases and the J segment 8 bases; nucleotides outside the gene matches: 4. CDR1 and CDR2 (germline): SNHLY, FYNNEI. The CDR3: CASKDRGGEKLFF. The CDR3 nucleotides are TGTGCCAGCAAGGACAGGGGGGGCGAAAAACTGTTTTTT.